The 31 T cell receptor beta chains in this list originate from one sample, sequenced in a study of T-cell memory formation after mild COVID-19. TCRdb independently ran MiXCR on the 5' RACE reads; one entry per CDR3 protein. Seen here are approximately 250,000 distinct CDR3 sequences, 16% observed once, and the top ten hold roughly a fifth. The sample was PBMCs or a T cell subset sorted from them (not recorded which). These receptors were taken from a man between 18 and 35 years old who had mild COVID-19 (a few samples of this study predate the infection). Cell type and time point are not known.

There are many counts of this clonotype. The chain has TRBV4-1 and TRBJ2-2; maybe TRBD2 (6 bases). CDR3 size: 16 residues. Deletions cut 5 bases from V and 1 base from J, with 14 bases between. Germline CDR1 reads MGHRA; CDR2 reads YSYEKL. CDR3 sequence reads: CASSGIAAGNTGELFF. Written as DNA, the CDR3 is TGCGCCAGCAGCGGAATAGCGGCAGGGAACACCGGGGAGCTGTTTTTT.

The sample holds a few counts of this clonotype. This chain connects TRBV7-2 to TRBJ2-5; tentative D call: TRBD2 (6 bases). Germline CDR1 and CDR2: SGHTA and FQGNSA. The CDR3 loop spans 16 amino acids. With 1 base removed from V and 5 bases from J, the gap between germline ends came to 17 bases. CDR3 nucleotide sequence: TGTGCCAGCAGCTTAGTGGGGCTAGCGAGAGGGGAGACCCAGTACTTC. It yields the protein CASSLVGLARGETQYF.

This clonotype was recorded a few times. V is TRBV5-4 and J is TRBJ1-3; D is possibly TRBD1 (6 bases). Germline V gene sequence: CDR1 SGHNT, CDR2 YYREEE (reference sequence). The CDR3 is made up of 14 amino acids. V was shortened by 4 bases and J by 3 bases, with 11 bases between the two germline ends. The CDR3 bases are TGTGCCAGCAGCCCCGACAGGTTTGGAAACACCATATATTTT. As protein: CASSPDRFGNTIYF.

At least ten counts were recorded for this clonotype. V is TRBV5-5 and J is TRBJ1-5; D remains unclear. V was pared by 6 bases and J by 0 bases, with 7 bases between. The CDR3 spans 13 residues. Germline loops: CDR1 SGHKS, CDR2 YYEKEE (reference sequence). The CDR3 reads CASTLGSNQPQHF. CDR3 coding DNA: TGTGCCAGCACCCTTGGTAGCAATCAGCCCCAGCATTTT.

In its sample, this clonotype was seen a few times. This chain uses TRBV25-1 with TRBJ2-1; TRBD2 agrees at 8 bases. Germline assignment: CDR1 MGHDK and CDR2 SYGVNS. V was clipped by 1 base and J by 0 bases; unmatched bases: 5. The length of the CDR3 is 17 residues. CDR3 sequence (DNA): TGTGCCAGCAGTGAATTCTTGGCGGGGGGCTCCTACAATGAGCAGTTCTTC. Translation: CASSEFLAGGSYNEQFF.

This clonotype was seen only a few times. The chain uses TRBV30 and TRBJ1-3; D gene ambiguous. CDR1 is GTSNPN and CDR2 is SVGIG in the germline V gene (reference sequence). Trimming pared 5 bases from V and 0 bases from J, leaving 8 bases between. The CDR3 length is 13 residues. CDR3 nucleotides: TGTGCCTGGTCTGGGTCCTCTGGAAACACCATATATTTT. Translating gives CAWSGSSGNTIYF. The full variable domain, with the rest looked up from reference TRBV30 and TRBJ1-3, is SQTIHQWPATLVQPVGSPLSLECTVEGTSNPNLYWYRQAAGRGLQLLFYSVGIGQISSEVPQNLSASRPQDRQFILSSKKLLLSDSGFYLCAWSGSSGNTIYFGEGSWLTVV.

This CDR3 reads CASSLMAGRGYNEQFF. In DNA, the CDR3 is TGTGCCAGCAGTTTAATGGCGGGCAGGGGGTACAATGAGCAGTTCTTC. The gene calls are TRBV28 and TRBJ2-1; 7 nucleotides agree with TRBD1. This CDR3 contains 16 residues. Germline V lookup: CDR1 MDHEN, CDR2 SYDVKM. After removal of 2 bases from V and 4 bases from J, the junction contained 8 bases not matched to a gene.

This chain uses TRBV3-1 with TRBJ1-1; TRBD1 might be the D (5 bases). CDR1 is LGHDT and CDR2 is YNNKEL in the germline V gene (reference sequence). The V end lost 1 base, the J end lost 3 bases, and 15 bases lay between the germline ends. The CDR3 is made up of 16 amino acids. In nucleotides, the CDR3 is TGTGCCAGCAGCCAAGCATGGGGGGGTCGGGACACTGAAGCTTTCTTT. This gives the protein CASSQAWGGRDTEAFF.

J is TRBJ2-6 and V is TRBV11-2; D could derive from TRBD1 or TRBD2 (5 bases each). V lost 2 bases, J lost 2 bases, and 10 bases lay in between. The CDR3 spans 16 residues. Germline V gives CDR1 SGHAT, CDR2 FQNNGV. Written as DNA, the CDR3 is TGTGCCAGCAGCTTACTACGGGGCCCTGGGGCCAACGTCCTGACTTTC. This sequence encodes CASSLLRGPGANVLTF.

The chain joins TRBV19 to TRBJ2-5; D is perhaps TRBD1 (6 bases). Germline V CDR1 and CDR2: LNHDA, SQIVND (reference sequence). The CDR3 is 14 amino acids. V gave up 3 bases and J gave up 1 base, with 9 bases separating them. The CDR3 sequence is CASSIGQFQETQYF. In DNA, the CDR3 is TGTGCCAGTAGTATCGGACAGTTCCAAGAGACCCAGTACTTC. The whole variable domain, remainder taken from reference TRBV19 and TRBJ2-5, is DGGITQSPKYLFRKEGQNVTLSCEQNLNHDAMYWYRQDPGQGLRLIYYSQIVNDFQKGDIAEGYSVSREKKESFPLTVTSAQKNPTAFYLCASSIGQFQETQYFGPGTRLLVL.

This clonotype was observed a handful of times. This chain connects TRBV12-3 or TRBV12-4 to TRBJ1-1; the D is unclear. The CDR3 contains 12 residues. Trimming left V 6 bases short and J 4 bases short, with 9 bases between. As DNA, the CDR3 is TGTGCCAGCAGGTGGGCGGCCACTGAAGCTTTCTTT. Its translation: CASRWAATEAFF.

This chain uses TRBV6-6 with TRBJ2-3; maybe TRBD1 (7 bases). The CDR3 is 15 amino acids. The V gene lost 7 bases and the J gene lost 7 bases, with 21 bases spanning the gap. Germline V CDR1 and CDR2: MNHNY, SVGAGI (reference sequence). The CDR3 nucleotides read TGTGCCAGCAACCCAGGGGGAGGAGCCGCCCATACGCAGTATTTT. As protein: CASNPGGGAAHTQYF.

A few counts support this clonotype. The chain joins TRBV5-4 to TRBJ1-1, with 8 bases aligning to TRBD1. Germline loops: CDR1 SGHNT, CDR2 YYREEE (reference sequence). This CDR3 region has 15 residues. V gave up 3 bases and J gave up 4 bases; unmatched junction bases: 8. Here the CDR3 reads CASSSPTTGGTEAFF. In nucleotides, the CDR3 is TGTGCCAGCAGCTCCCCTACTACAGGGGGCACTGAAGCTTTCTTT.

This sequence joins TRBV7-2 and TRBJ2-5; 9 bases align to TRBD2. The germline V gene has CDR1 SGHTA and CDR2 FQGNSA. This CDR3 spans 14 amino acids. The V segment lost 6 bases and the J segment 3 bases; nucleotides outside the gene matches: 5. CDR3 DNA: TGTGCCAGCAGACGATCTAGCGGGGAAGAGACCCAGTACTTC. As protein: CASRRSSGEETQYF.

This clonotype was detected a few times. The rearrangement joins TRBV11-2 to TRBJ1-1; 7 bases map to TRBD1. V shed 1 base, J shed 5 bases, and the junction held 10 bases outside the gene matches. Germline CDR1 is SGHAT and CDR2 is FQNNGV. The CDR3 has 16 residues. CDR3 residues: CASSLALETGRTEAFF. The CDR3, as DNA: TGTGCCAGCAGCTTAGCCCTCGAGACAGGGCGGACTGAAGCTTTCTTT.

This clonotype occurred a few times. The rearrangement uses TRBV5-1 and TRBJ2-3; 8 bases map to TRBD1. The CDR3 extends over 15 amino acids. Trimming at V came to 0 bases and at J to 7 bases, leaving 7 bases not matched to a gene. CDR1 is SGHRS, CDR2 YFSETQ, per germline. This CDR3 reads CASSLEGTGTNTQYF. In DNA form, the CDR3 reads TGCGCCAGCAGCTTGGAGGGGACAGGTACGAATACGCAGTATTTT.

This clonotype was found a few times. The gene calls are TRBV7-3 and TRBJ2-1; D is undetermined. Deletions cut 1 base from V and 9 bases from J, with 1 base between. From germline, CDR1 is SGHTA and CDR2 FQGTGA. The CDR3 is made up of 10 amino acids. The CDR3 DNA follows: TGTGCCAGCAGCTTAAGTGAGCAGTTCTTC. As protein: CASSLSEQFF.

The V and J genes are TRBV6-1 and TRBJ1-5; unclear D gene. CDR3 length equals 11 residues. From germline, CDR1 is MNHNS and CDR2 SASEGT. Trimming pared 4 bases from V and 5 bases from J, leaving 3 bases between. Here the CDR3 reads CASSAYQPQHF. Written as DNA, the CDR3 is TGTGCCAGCAGTGCCTATCAGCCCCAGCATTTT.

The chain combines TRBV5-1 with TRBJ2-7, with 9 nucleotides matching TRBD1. V trimming: 4 bases; J trimming: 4 bases; junction bases outside the gene matches: 6. The CDR3 has 14 residues. Germline CDR1 is SGHRS and CDR2 is YFSETQ. The DNA of the CDR3 is TGCGCCAGCAGCCCATTGACAGGGGGTTACGAGCAGTACTTC. Protein sequence: CASSPLTGGYEQYF.

The V call is TRBV7-9, the J call TRBJ2-1, with D perhaps matching TRBD1 or TRBD2 (6 bases each). This CDR3 has 18 amino acids. V lost 5 bases and J 4 bases, leaving 24 bases between the germline ends. Germline V gives CDR1 SEHNR, CDR2 FQNEAQ (reference sequence). CDR3 loop: CASSPRGGFGGPYNEQFF. In nucleotides, the CDR3 is TGTGCCAGCAGCCCTCGAGGTGGGTTCGGGGGCCCATACAATGAGCAGTTCTTC. The full variable domain, its missing parts supplied by reference TRBV7-9 and TRBJ2-1, is DTGVSQNPRHKITKRGQNVTFRCDPISEHNRLYWYRQTLGQGPEFLTYFQNEAQLEKSRLLSDRFSAERPKGSFSTLEIQRTEQGDSAMYLCASSPRGGFGGPYNEQFFGPGTRLTVL.

The V gene is TRBV12-3 or TRBV12-4, the J gene TRBJ2-1, with TRBD1 matching over 8 bases. V was pared by 5 bases and J by 8 bases, with 14 bases of the junction left unmatched. This CDR3 spans 16 amino acids. The CDR3 sequence is CASSAAGGLTGDEQFF. CDR3 coding DNA: TGTGCCAGCAGTGCAGCAGGGGGCCTAACGGGCGATGAGCAGTTCTTC.

The sample holds a few counts of this clonotype. The chain has TRBV4-1 and TRBJ2-5; 14 bases fit TRBD2. The V segment lost 3 bases and the J segment 5 bases; nucleotides outside the gene matches: 8. Germline V gene lookup returns CDR1 MGHRA and CDR2 YSYEKL. This CDR3 is built from 17 residues. The CDR3 sequence: CASSQRTSGGPQETQYF. DNA for the CDR3: TGCGCCAGCAGCCAGAGGACTAGCGGGGGGCCCCAGGAGACCCAGTACTTC.

This clonotype has ten or more counts. The chain joins TRBV7-3 to TRBJ2-3, with TRBD1 matching 8 bases. The CDR3 totals 14 residues. V lost 4 bases and J lost 5; bases outside the gene matches: 5. CDR1 and CDR2 (germline): SGHTA, FQGTGA. The DNA for the CDR3 is TGTGCCAGCAGCTCGCAGGGGGCTGTAGATACGCAGTATTTT. Amino acids: CASSSQGAVDTQYF. Drawing the rest from reference TRBV7-3 and TRBJ2-3, the complete variable domain is GAGVSQTPSNKVTEKGKYVELRCDPISGHTALYWYRQSLGQGPEFLIYFQGTGAADDSGLPNDRFFAVRPEGSVSTLKIQRTERGDSAVYLCASSSQGAVDTQYFGPGTRLTVL.

This clonotype came up a few times. The chain couples TRBV9 to TRBJ2-1; 10 nucleotides align to TRBD1. CDR3 length: 14 amino acids. CDR1 and CDR2 from the germline V gene are SGDLS and YYNGEE. V was pared by 3 bases and J by 7 bases, with 4 bases of the junction left unmatched. The CDR3 loop is CASSGGQGFNEQFF. CDR3 in DNA: TGTGCCAGCAGCGGGGGACAGGGGTTTAATGAGCAGTTCTTC.

V and J are TRBV29-1 and TRBJ1-3, with TRBD1 matching over 9 bases. The trim removed 6 bases at V and 2 bases at J, leaving 2 bases unmatched. Germline assignment: CDR1 SQVTM and CDR2 ANQGSEA. The CDR3 is 13 residues long. In nucleotides, the CDR3 is TGCAGCGTCTGGACAGGGGCTGGAAACACCATATATTTT. Translating it yields CSVWTGAGNTIYF.

The chain links TRBV28 to TRBJ2-1; 7 nucleotides match TRBD1. CDR3 length: 13 amino acids. With 9 bases clipped from V and 3 bases from J, the junction kept 5 bases outside the gene matches. In germline, CDR1 is MDHEN, CDR2 SYDVKM. CDR3 sequence: CASIAGGYNEQFF. In DNA form, the CDR3 reads TGTGCCAGTATTGCAGGGGGCTACAATGAGCAGTTCTTC.

This clonotype has ten or more counts. The chain uses TRBV7-8 and TRBJ2-2; D possibly corresponds to TRBD2 (6 bases). Trimming stripped 8 bases from V and 7 bases from J, with 14 bases between. The CDR3 is 13 residues long. Germline assignment: CDR1 SGHVS and CDR2 FQNEAQ. CDR3 sequence: CASFLALGGELFF. The CDR3 nucleotides are TGTGCCAGCTTTCTAGCGTTGGGCGGGGAGCTGTTTTTT. The variable domain in full, completed from reference TRBV7-8 and TRBJ2-2, reads GAGVSQSPRYKVAKRGQDVALRCDPISGHVSLFWYQQALGQGPEFLTYFQNEAQLDKSGLPSDRFFAERPEGSVSTLKIQRTQQEDSAVYLCASFLALGGELFFGEGSRLTVL.

The chain is built from TRBV6-5 and TRBJ1-2; 8 bases are a match to TRBD1. This CDR3 comprises 12 residues. V lost 7 bases and J lost 10; bases outside the gene matches: 8. Germline V gene lookup returns CDR1 MNHEY and CDR2 SVGAGI. The CDR3 loop is CASTLTGVDYTF. CDR3 coding DNA: TGTGCCAGCACCCTGACAGGGGTGGACTACACCTTC.

This clonotype has only a few counts. The chain combines TRBV12-3 or TRBV12-4 with TRBJ2-7; 7 bases line up with TRBD2. With V trimmed by 9 bases and J by 5 bases, 13 bases remained unmatched. The CDR3 sequence is 14 residues long. CDR3 loop: CASSQRESGHEQYF. CDR3 in DNA: TGTGCCAGTTCCCAGCGGGAATCGGGGCACGAGCAGTACTTC.

This rearrangement joins TRBV5-1 to TRBJ1-5, with D unresolved. Trimming pared 3 bases from V and 5 bases from J, leaving 12 bases between. This CDR3 has 14 amino acids. The germline V gene has CDR1 SGHRS and CDR2 YFSETQ. The CDR3 region has the DNA TGCGCCAGCAGCTACCTCCCCGGGGATCAGCCCCAGCATTTT. This translates into CASSYLPGDQPQHF.

This clonotype was detected a few times. The chain couples TRBV18 to TRBJ1-5; D is ambiguous. This CDR3 spans 14 amino acids. Germline V gene lookup returns CDR1 KGHSH and CDR2 LQKENI. V dropped 3 bases and J dropped 7 bases, with 13 bases sitting between them. The DNA for the CDR3 is TGTGCCAGCTCACCTCTCCGAGGGAACCAGCCCCAGCATTTT. Its translation: CASSPLRGNQPQHF.